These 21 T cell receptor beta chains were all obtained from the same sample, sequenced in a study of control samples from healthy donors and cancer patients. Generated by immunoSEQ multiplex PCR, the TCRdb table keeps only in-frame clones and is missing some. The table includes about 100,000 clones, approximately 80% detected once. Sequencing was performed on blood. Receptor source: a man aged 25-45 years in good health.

The CDR3 DNA reads TGTGCCAGCAGTTTTGGAGAAGAAGCTTTCTTT. This sequence encodes CASSFGEEAFF. The chain is built from TRBV12-3 or TRBV12-4 and TRBJ1-1; D is ambiguous. V lost 3 bases and J lost 8, with 7 bases in between. This CDR3 spans 11 amino acids.

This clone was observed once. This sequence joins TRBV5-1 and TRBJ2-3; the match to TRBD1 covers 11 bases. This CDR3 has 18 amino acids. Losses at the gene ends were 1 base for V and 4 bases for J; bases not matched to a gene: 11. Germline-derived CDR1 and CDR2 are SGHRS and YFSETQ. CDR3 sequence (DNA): TGCGCCAGCAGCTTGTTTTTCGGGACAGGGGGATCGGCAGATACGCAGTATTTT. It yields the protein CASSLFFGTGGSADTQYF.

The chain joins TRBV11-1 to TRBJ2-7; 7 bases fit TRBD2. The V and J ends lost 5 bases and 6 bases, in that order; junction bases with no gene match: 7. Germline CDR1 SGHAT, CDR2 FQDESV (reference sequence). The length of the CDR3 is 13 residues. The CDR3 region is CASSGGVNREQYF. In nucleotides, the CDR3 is TGTGCCAGCAGCGGGGGGGTCAATCGCGAGCAGTACTTC.

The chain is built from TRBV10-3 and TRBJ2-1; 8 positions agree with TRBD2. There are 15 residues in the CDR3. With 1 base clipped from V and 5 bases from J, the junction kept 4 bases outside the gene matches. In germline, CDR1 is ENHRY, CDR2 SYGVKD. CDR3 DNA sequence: TGTGCCATCAGTGAGTTGTACGGGGGGGACAATGAGCAGTTCTTC. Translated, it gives CAISELYGGDNEQFF.

The CDR3 protein is CASSLDLGTSVYEQYF. As DNA, the CDR3 is TGTGCCAGCAGCTTAGACTTGGGGACTAGCGTGTACGAGCAGTACTTC. The chain has TRBV7-6 and TRBJ2-7, with TRBD2 identical over 10 bases. V lost 1 base, J lost 4 bases, and 7 bases stayed unmatched. Germline-derived CDR1 and CDR2 are SGHVS and FNYEAQ. This CDR3 has 16 residues.

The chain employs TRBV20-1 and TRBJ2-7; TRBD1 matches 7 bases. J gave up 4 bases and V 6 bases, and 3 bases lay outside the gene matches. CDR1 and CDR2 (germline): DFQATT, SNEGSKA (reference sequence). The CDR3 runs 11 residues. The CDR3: CSARQGYEQYF. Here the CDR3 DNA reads TGCAGTGCCCGACAGGGTTACGAGCAGTACTTC.

CDR3 nucleotide sequence: TGTGCCTGGAGTGTACGGTGGGGGAAACAGGGCTACACCTTC. Protein: CAWSVRWGKQGYTF. The genes are TRBV30 and TRBJ1-2, with D possibly being TRBD1 (5 bases). CDR1 GTSNPN and CDR2 SVGIG come from the germline V gene (reference sequence). This CDR3 has 14 amino acids. Trimming pared 0 bases from V and 8 bases from J, leaving 16 bases between.

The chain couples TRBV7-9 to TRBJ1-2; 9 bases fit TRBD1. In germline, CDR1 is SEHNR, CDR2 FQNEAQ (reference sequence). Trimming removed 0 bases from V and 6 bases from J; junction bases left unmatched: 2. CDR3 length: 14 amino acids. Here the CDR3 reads CASSLAWTGDGYTF. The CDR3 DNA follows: TGTGCCAGCAGCTTAGCGTGGACAGGGGATGGCTACACCTTC.

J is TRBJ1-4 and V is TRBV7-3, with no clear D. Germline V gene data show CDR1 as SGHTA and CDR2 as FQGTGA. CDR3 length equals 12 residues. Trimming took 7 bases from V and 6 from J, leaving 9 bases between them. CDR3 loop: CASICMDEKLFF. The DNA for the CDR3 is TGTGCCAGCATTTGTATGGATGAAAAACTGTTTTTT.

As DNA, the CDR3 is TGTGCCAGCAGCTTAGGGCCCCGCAAAGGCGGGGAGCTGTTTTTT. Protein sequence: CASSLGPRKGGELFF. The chain uses TRBV7-6 and TRBJ2-2; D ambiguous. The V gene's germline CDR1 is SGHVS and CDR2 FNYEAQ. The V and J ends lost 1 base and 7 bases respectively, with 13 bases between them. This CDR3 has 15 amino acids.

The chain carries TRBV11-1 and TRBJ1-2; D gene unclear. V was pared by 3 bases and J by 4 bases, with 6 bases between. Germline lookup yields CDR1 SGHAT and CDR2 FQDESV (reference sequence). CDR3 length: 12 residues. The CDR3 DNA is TGTGCCAGCAGCTTTCGAGGCTATGGCTACACCTTC. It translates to CASSFRGYGYTF.

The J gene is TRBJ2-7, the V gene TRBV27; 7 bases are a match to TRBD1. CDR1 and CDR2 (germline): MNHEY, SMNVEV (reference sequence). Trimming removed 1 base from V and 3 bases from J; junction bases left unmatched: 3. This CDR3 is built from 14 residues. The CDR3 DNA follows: TGTGCCAGCAGTTTATACCGGGACAGCTACGAGCAGTACTTC. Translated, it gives CASSLYRDSYEQYF.

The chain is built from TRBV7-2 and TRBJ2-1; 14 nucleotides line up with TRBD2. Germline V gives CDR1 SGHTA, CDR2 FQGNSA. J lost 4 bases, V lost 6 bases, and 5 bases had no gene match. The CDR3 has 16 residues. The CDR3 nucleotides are TGTGCCAGCAGGAAGACTAGCGGGGGGGGATACAATGAGCAGTTCTTC. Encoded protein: CASRKTSGGGYNEQFF.

The CDR3 nucleotides read TGCGCCAGCAAGGGGGAGACGAGCAATCAGCCCCAGCATTTT. Translated: CASKGETSNQPQHF. This rearrangement joins TRBV5-1 to TRBJ1-5, with D possibly TRBD1 on 6 matching bases. V shed 6 bases and J shed 1 base, with 11 bases lying between them. Germline V gene data show CDR1 as SGHRS and CDR2 as YFSETQ. The CDR3 is 14 amino acids.

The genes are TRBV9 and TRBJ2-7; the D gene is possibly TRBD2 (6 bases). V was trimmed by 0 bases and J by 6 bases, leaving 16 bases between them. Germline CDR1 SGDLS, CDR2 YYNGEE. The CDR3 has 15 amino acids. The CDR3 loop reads CASSVGGAGTSEQYF. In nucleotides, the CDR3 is TGTGCCAGCAGCGTAGGCGGGGCTGGAACGAGCGAGCAGTACTTC.

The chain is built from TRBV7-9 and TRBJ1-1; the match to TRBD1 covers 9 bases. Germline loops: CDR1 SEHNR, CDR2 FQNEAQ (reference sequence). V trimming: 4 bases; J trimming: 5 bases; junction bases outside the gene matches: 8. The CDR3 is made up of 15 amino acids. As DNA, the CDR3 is TGTGCCAGCAGCTCTCTACAGGGGGCGGGTACTGAAGCTTTCTTT. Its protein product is CASSSLQGAGTEAFF.

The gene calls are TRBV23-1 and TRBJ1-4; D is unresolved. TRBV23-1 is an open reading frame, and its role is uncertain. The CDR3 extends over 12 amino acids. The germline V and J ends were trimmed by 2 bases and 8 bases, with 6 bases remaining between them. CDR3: CASSQILEKLFF. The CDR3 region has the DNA TGCGCCAGCAGTCAAATTCTGGAAAAACTGTTTTTT.

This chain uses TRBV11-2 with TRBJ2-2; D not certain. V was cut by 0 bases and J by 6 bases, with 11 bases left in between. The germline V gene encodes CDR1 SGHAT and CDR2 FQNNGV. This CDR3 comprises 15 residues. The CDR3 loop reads CASSLDPNRSGELFF. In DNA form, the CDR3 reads TGTGCCAGCAGCTTAGACCCAAATAGGTCCGGGGAGCTGTTTTTT.

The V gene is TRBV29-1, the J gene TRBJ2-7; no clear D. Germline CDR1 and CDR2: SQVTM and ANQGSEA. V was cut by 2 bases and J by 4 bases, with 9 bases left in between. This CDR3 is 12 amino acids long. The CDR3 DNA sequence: TGCAGCGTTGAAACACCCCGTTACGAGCAGTACTTC. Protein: CSVETPRYEQYF.

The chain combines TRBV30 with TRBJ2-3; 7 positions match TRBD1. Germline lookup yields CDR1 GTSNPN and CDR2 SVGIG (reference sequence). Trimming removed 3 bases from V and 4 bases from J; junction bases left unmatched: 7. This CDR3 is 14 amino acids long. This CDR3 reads CAWSLRQGADTQYF. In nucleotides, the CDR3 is TGTGCCTGGAGCCTTCGACAGGGTGCAGATACGCAGTATTTT.

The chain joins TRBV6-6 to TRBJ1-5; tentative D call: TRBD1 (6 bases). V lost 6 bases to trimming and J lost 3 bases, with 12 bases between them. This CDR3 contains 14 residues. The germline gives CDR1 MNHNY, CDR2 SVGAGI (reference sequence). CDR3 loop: CASSHDRLNQPQHF. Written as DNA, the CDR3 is TGTGCCAGCAGCCACGACAGGCTCAATCAGCCCCAGCATTTT.